This T cell receptor beta chain was observed in a study of T cells in Graves' hyperthyroidism and ophthalmopathy (dated by TCRdb to the late 2010s). About the investigation overall: Peripheral blood was collected at initial diagnosis, before any treatment. Following sampling, methimazole starting at 30 mg daily was given to hyperthyroidism patients, and high-dose intravenous methylprednisolone was given to ophthalmopathy patients. Prospective prediction of ophthalmopathy was tested in an independent validation cohort of fewer than 20 hyperthyroidism patients and 17 patients who later progressed to ophthalmopathy. The roughly 90 discovery patients were divided at random into training and test sets in a 7:3 ratio. A discovery cohort of around 98 patients, 43 with Graves' ophthalmopathy and about 60 with stable Graves' hyperthyroidism, was used to find distinguishing TCR V-J signatures. In roughly six Graves' hyperthyroidism patients, the study also compared T-cell repertoires from thyroid tissue with T-cell repertoires from blood. TCR Vbeta CDR3 sequencing of some 140 peripheral blood samples (roughly 41 ophthalmopathy, 75 to 80 hyperthyroidism and roughly 17 progressor patients) is reported in the paper.

Stable Graves' hyperthyroidism was defined as the absence of progression to ophthalmopathy over 18 months of follow-up. The hyperthyroidism patients were between 18 and 65 years old and newly diagnosed, with a disease duration of less than 2 months. Exclusion was applied to patients with uncontrolled infections, other autoimmune diseases, pregnancy or lactation. Diagnoses were established on the basis of clinical symptoms, serum thyroxine and TRAb, thyroid ultrasound, and orbital computed tomography. PBMCs were isolated from about 9.1 ml of fresh peripheral blood by Ficoll-Paque density gradient centrifugation. Total RNA was extracted with Trizol reagent, and quality was checked on an Agilent 2100 Bioanalyzer. General study outcomes and caveats: Most expanded thyroid clonotypes (frequency above 0.001) were also found in blood, which suggests that blood repertoires may mirror thyroid immune responses. A model built on a 13 V-J signature distinguished ophthalmopathy from stable hyperthyroidism, reaching around 88% sensitivity and about 81% specificity in cross-validation and 80%/75% in testing. Sample size was not statistically predetermined, and investigators were not blinded to group allocation. In validation, progression to ophthalmopathy was predicted by the model with almost 71% sensitivity and about 72% specificity, a median of 6.5 months before onset.

This clonotype has ten or more counts. The clone's antigen remains unknown. Base qualities are not recorded, but no much larger clone differs from it by a single base. The TCR beta CDR3 regions were amplified from RNA transcripts. The TCR CDR3 was subjected to a first round of RT-PCR using the HTBI primer set and the Qiagen OneStep RT-PCR kit. The libraries were constructed in a second round of multiplex PCR and then size-selected and purified. Libraries were sequenced paired-end with 100 bp reads on an Illumina HiSeq2000. The study's processing was this. SOAPnuke was used to process the raw data, throwing out any read that contained adapters or uncalled bases, had a mean Phred below 15, or lacked an exact constant-primer or identifier match. COPE v1.2.5 was used to merge the high-quality paired reads, and each unique nucleotide sequence was defined as a clonotype. MiTCR v1.1 was used to align clonotypes to the IMGT TRBV, TRBD and TRBJ reference segments. The analysis included only V-J combinations with a frequency above 0.0001, which together covered 99% to 99.2% of the repertoires. The TCS score was defined as F50 (clonal expansion) divided by E x V (chaos), with BLOSUM62-based TCRdist calculated between CDR3 peptides within each V-J. Welch's t-statistics and random forest reduced 500 to 650 V-J features to fewer than 15, which were used in a naive Bayes classifier (R e1071). The public reads were quality trimmed at Q25 with fastp and then assembled into clones with MiXCR by TCRdb, keeping productive beta chains. Rows with one shared CDR3 protein collapse into an entry with the most common genes and DNA. TCRdb's processing, not the authors', yielded these V and J calls. The sample includes 300,000 to 450,000 distinct CDR3 sequences, with more than 11% observed a single time. The leading ten clones occupy approximately 9.9% of the sample.

The junction shows trimming of 0 bases on V and 4 bases on J, plus 13 bases between the germline ends. Inclusive of the bounding cysteine and phenylalanine, the CDR3 is 15 residues long. Of the read, only the CDR3 DNA is kept; its 45 bases are in frame from base 1. For CDR1 and CDR2, the germline V gene lists SGHRS and YFSETQ. Here the chain combines TRBV5-1 and TRBJ1-1; TRBD1 could be the D gene, as 5 bases match. The sequenced material came from blood. The sequence was obtained from a woman aged 55-69 years with Graves' hyperthyroidism. The DNA sequence follows: TGCGCCAGCAGCTTGGTCGGGGTAGGGGCCACTGAAGCTTTCTTT. Its product reads: CASSLVGVGATEAFF.